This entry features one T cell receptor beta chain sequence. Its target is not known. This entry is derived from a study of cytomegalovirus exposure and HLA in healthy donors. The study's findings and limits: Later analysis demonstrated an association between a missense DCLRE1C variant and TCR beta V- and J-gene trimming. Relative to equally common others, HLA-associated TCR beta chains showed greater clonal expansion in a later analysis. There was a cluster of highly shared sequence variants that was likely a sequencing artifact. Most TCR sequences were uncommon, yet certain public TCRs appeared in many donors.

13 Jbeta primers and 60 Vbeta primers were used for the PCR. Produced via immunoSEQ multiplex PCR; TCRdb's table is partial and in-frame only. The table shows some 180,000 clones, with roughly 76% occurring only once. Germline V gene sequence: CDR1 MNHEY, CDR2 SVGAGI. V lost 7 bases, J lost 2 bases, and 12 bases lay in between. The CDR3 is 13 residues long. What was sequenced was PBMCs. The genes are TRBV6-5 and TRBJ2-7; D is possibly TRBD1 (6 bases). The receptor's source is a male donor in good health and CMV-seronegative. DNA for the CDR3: TGTGCCAGCACCATGGGACAACCCTACGAGCAGTACTTC. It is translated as CASTMGQPYEQYF.